These T cell receptor beta chains were read from a single sample in a study of OX40 agonist ivuxolimab in advanced cancers. Repertoires were generated with immunoSEQ multiplex PCR, while TCRdb's copy carries only in-frame clones and drops some. Altogether about 80,000 clones are present, about nine tenths being singletons, with the ten largest covering roughly 9%. The sequences come from CD4+ or CD8+ T cells sorted from blood, collected in a trial of the OX40 agonist ivuxolimab. These receptor sequences come from an adult with an advanced solid tumor such as melanoma, head and neck, liver or kidney cancer. The CDR3 runs from the conserved cysteine through the conserved F or W. The D gene is left open where the match is weak. Only some rows state a clone size, as once, few, many or a class for expanded clones.

d_gene	v_gene	j_gene	len	abundance	CDR3aa	CDR3nt
.	TRBV5-1	TRBJ2-3	15	.	CASSLAGASTDTQYF	TGCGCCAGCAGCTTAGCCGGGGCCTCCACAGATACGCAGTATTTT
.	TRBV18	TRBJ1-4	15	.	CASSPLTHGDEKLFF	TGTGCCAGCTCACCTTTGACTCACGGAGATGAAAAACTGTTTTTT
TRBD1	TRBV7-9	TRBJ2-7	18	.	CASSSNIIRGPPSYEQYF	TGTGCCAGCAGCTCAAATATTATAAGGGGGCCTCCCTCCTACGAGCAGTACTTC
TRBD1	TRBV7-9	TRBJ2-2	13	.	CASRGQDGGELFF	TGTGCCAGCAGGGGACAGGATGGCGGGGAGCTGTTTTTT
.	TRBV9	TRBJ2-1	13	.	CASSVGNYNEQFF	TGTGCCAGCAGCGTAGGTAATTACAATGAGCAGTTCTTC
.	TRBV15	TRBJ1-1	13	.	CATGPGDVTEAFF	TGTGCCACAGGACCCGGGGACGTCACTGAAGCTTTCTTT
.	TRBV7-5	TRBJ1-1	16	.	CARRLSGGHQNTEAFF	TGTGCCAGAAGACTTTCCGGGGGACACCAGAACACTGAAGCTTTCTTT
.	TRBV11-2	TRBJ2-3	15	once	CASSYLTGGTDTQYF	TGTGCCAGCAGCTACTTAACGGGGGGCACAGATACGCAGTATTTT
.	TRBV19	TRBJ1-1	13	.	CASSVRENTEAFF	TGTGCCAGTAGTGTCAGGGAGAACACTGAAGCTTTCTTT
.	TRBV5-8	TRBJ2-7	14	.	CASSLVTGIDEQYF	TGTGCCAGCAGCTTGGTAACAGGGATCGACGAGCAGTACTTC
.	TRBV7-2	TRBJ2-2	14	once	CASSWSRNTGELFF	TGTGCCAGCAGCTGGAGTAGGAACACCGGGGAGCTGTTTTTT
TRBD1	TRBV11-2	TRBJ1-1	15	.	CASSEGAYQNTEAFF	TGTGCCAGCAGCGAGGGGGCTTATCAGAACACTGAAGCTTTCTTT
.	TRBV13	TRBJ1-6	15	.	CASSLGGSHNSPLHF	TGTGCCAGCAGCTTAGGGGGAAGCCATAATTCACCCCTCCACTTT
.	TRBV5-1	TRBJ2-2	12	.	CASSLLAGELFF	TGCGCCAGCAGCTTGTTGGCTGGGGAGCTGTTTTTT
.	TRBV6-5	TRBJ1-1	12	.	CASSHYNTEAFF	TGTGCCAGCAGTCACTACAACACTGAAGCTTTCTTT
.	TRBV21-1	TRBJ1-4	14	.	CASIPDSTNEKLFF	TGTGCCAGCATCCCGGACTCAACTAATGAAAAACTGTTTTTT
.	TRBV9	TRBJ1-2	19	.	CASSAQVGARALPYYGYTF	TGTGCCAGCAGCGCCCAGGTAGGGGCACGCGCTCTTCCTTACTATGGCTACACCTTC
TRBD1	TRBV2	TRBJ2-3	16	.	CASSDFQGVGTDTQYF	TGTGCCAGCAGTGACTTCCAGGGGGTGGGCACAGATACGCAGTATTTT
.	TRBV27	TRBJ1-4	13	.	CASSLSPQEKLFF	TGTGCCAGCAGTTTATCACCCCAAGAAAAACTGTTTTTT
TRBD2	TRBV6-5	TRBJ2-5	15	once	CASIGGLAGGWTQYF	TGTGCCAGCATAGGGGGACTAGCGGGTGGATGGACCCAGTACTTC
TRBD1	TRBV6-1	TRBJ2-2	13	large	CASSSRGPGELFF	TGTGCCAGCAGCAGCAGGGGGCCCGGGGAGCTGTTTTTT
.	TRBV7-9	TRBJ2-7	14	.	CASSPGTRSYEQYF	TGTGCCAGCAGCCCCGGGACTCGCTCCTACGAGCAGTACTTC
TRBD2	TRBV6-5	TRBJ2-3	15	.	CASSYGGGGVDTQYF	TGTGCCAGCAGTTACGGGGGCGGGGGGGTAGATACGCAGTATTTT
.	TRBV27	TRBJ2-1	13	.	CASSLSLRNEQFF	TGTGCCAGCAGTTTATCTTTGAGGAATGAGCAGTTCTTC
TRBD1	TRBV6-4	TRBJ1-4	15	.	CASSAETGMNEKLFF	TGTGCCAGCAGTGCCGAGACAGGGATGAATGAAAAACTGTTTTTT
.	TRBV11-2	TRBJ1-2	12	few	CASSLSRYGYTF	TGTGCCAGCAGCTTATCTCGGTATGGCTACACCTTC
.	TRBV13	TRBJ2-3	14	few	CASRTGLPTDTQYF	TGTGCCAGCAGGACAGGCCTACCCACAGATACGCAGTATTTT
TRBD2	TRBV19	TRBJ2-7	16	.	CASSIDRTSVRREQYF	TGTGCCAGTAGTATAGACCGGACTAGCGTTAGAAGGGAGCAGTACTTC
.	TRBV6-5	TRBJ1-1	15	.	CASSPAGGSNTEAFF	TGTGCCAGCTCCCCGGCGGGGGGGTCGAACACTGAAGCTTTCTTT
.	TRBV5-1	TRBJ1-2	17	.	CASSLASGTPTFYGYTF	TGCGCCAGCAGCTTGGCTTCCGGGACGCCTACTTTCTATGGCTACACCTTC
.	TRBV15	TRBJ2-3	15	few	CATSRERDVPDTQYF	TGTGCCACCAGCAGAGAAAGGGATGTGCCAGATACGCAGTATTTT
.	TRBV19	TRBJ2-2	15	.	CASTSYRVNSGELFF	TGTGCCAGTACTAGTTACAGGGTTAATAGCGGGGAGCTGTTTTTT
.	TRBV9	TRBJ1-2	13	.	CASSVGDVRGYTF	TGTGCCAGCAGCGTAGGGGATGTGAGGGGCTACACCTTC
.	TRBV5-6	TRBJ2-1	13	.	CASSRTRNDEQFF	TGTGCCAGCAGCCGGACACGGAATGATGAGCAGTTCTTC
.	TRBV7-9	TRBJ1-2	15	.	CASSLAFGAGDGYTF	TGTGCCAGCAGCTTAGCGTTCGGGGCAGGGGATGGCTACACCTTC
TRBD2	TRBV7-9	TRBJ2-3	19	.	CASSSSGTTGEGYTDTQYF	TGTGCCAGCAGCTCCTCCGGGACTACCGGGGAGGGGTACACAGATACGCAGTATTTT
TRBD1	TRBV2	TRBJ1-3	14	.	CASSGGQGGNTIYF	TGTGCCAGCAGCGGGGGACAGGGTGGAAACACCATATATTTT
.	TRBV11-3	TRBJ2-7	20	.	CASSSPSVLTGPYYPYEQYF	TGTGCCAGCAGCTCACCCTCCGTTTTAACAGGCCCCTATTACCCCTACGAGCAGTACTTC
.	TRBV27	TRBJ1-2	16	.	CASSLTQPAVSYGYTF	TGTGCCAGCAGTTTAACTCAACCGGCAGTGAGCTATGGCTACACCTTC
TRBD2	TRBV10-3	TRBJ2-7	15	once	CAISESLAGEYEQYF	TGTGCCATCAGTGAGTCCCTAGCGGGGGAGTACGAGCAGTACTTC
.	TRBV29-1	TRBJ1-2	12	.	CSVDPGSDGYTF	TGCAGCGTTGATCCAGGGTCGGATGGCTACACCTTC
TRBD1	TRBV27	TRBJ1-2	15	.	CASTPGQGAMYGYTF	TGTGCCAGCACACCGGGACAGGGGGCGATGTATGGCTACACCTTC